These T cell receptor beta chains were read from a single sample in a study of Ad26.COV2.S vaccination and SARS-CoV-2 variants. TCRdb keeps only in-frame clones here, not all; method: immunoSEQ multiplex PCR. The sample contains 300,000 to 400,000 clones, just under 85% of which appear only once. This material consisted of peripheral blood, taken in a trial of Ad26.COV2.S vaccine versus placebo. The receptors come from a person between 18 and 65 years old who received the Ad26.COV2.S COVID-19 vaccine or a placebo. The CDR3 runs from the conserved cysteine through the conserved F or W. Each record gives: J gene, V gene, D gene, clone size, CDR3 DNA, CDR3 protein. The D gene is left open where the match is weak. Clone size is stated in some rows and not others, as once, few, many or a class when expanded.

J gene: TRBJ2-1; V gene: TRBV10-3; D gene: .; clone size: .; CDR3 DNA: TGTGCCATCAGAGACATCAATGAGCAGTTCTTC; CDR3 protein: CAIRDINEQFF
J gene: TRBJ1-2; V gene: TRBV28; D gene: .; clone size: .; CDR3 DNA: TGTGCCAGCAGCAGTTGGGGGTATGGCTACACCTTC; CDR3 protein: CASSSWGYGYTF
J gene: TRBJ2-2; V gene: TRBV12-5; D gene: .; clone size: .; CDR3 DNA: TGTGCTAGTGGTTTGGTAAGGGCTAGCAACACCGGGGAGCTGTTTTTT; CDR3 protein: CASGLVRASNTGELFF
J gene: TRBJ2-2; V gene: TRBV5-1; D gene: .; clone size: .; CDR3 DNA: TGCGCCAGCAGCTTGGGACAGCCGAACACCGGGGAGCTGTTTTTT; CDR3 protein: CASSLGQPNTGELFF
J gene: TRBJ2-3; V gene: TRBV28; D gene: TRBD1; clone size: .; CDR3 DNA: TGTGCCACCCCCTGGGAGACAGGGGGCTATAGACGGGCAGATACGCAGTATTTT; CDR3 protein: CATPWETGGYRRADTQYF
J gene: TRBJ1-4; V gene: TRBV5-8; D gene: TRBD1; clone size: .; CDR3 DNA: TGTGCCAGCAGCCCATACAGGGGCTCTAATGAAAAACTGTTTTTT; CDR3 protein: CASSPYRGSNEKLFF
J gene: TRBJ2-7; V gene: TRBV5-1; D gene: .; clone size: once; CDR3 DNA: TGCGCCAGCAGCCCGGGGCAACTGTCGGGCGAGCAGTACTTC; CDR3 protein: CASSPGQLSGEQYF
J gene: TRBJ1-1; V gene: TRBV12-3/TRBV12-4; D gene: TRBD1; clone size: .; CDR3 DNA: TGTGCCAGCAGCGAACAGGGGACCACTGAAGCTTTCTTT; CDR3 protein: CASSEQGTTEAFF
J gene: TRBJ2-2; V gene: TRBV18; D gene: .; clone size: few; CDR3 DNA: TGTGCCAGCTCGCCGTTCTCCAGAGGCACCGGGGAGCTGTTTTTT; CDR3 protein: CASSPFSRGTGELFF
J gene: TRBJ1-1; V gene: TRBV6-4; D gene: TRBD1; clone size: .; CDR3 DNA: TGTGCCAGCAGTAGGGGGCTGGACACTGAAGCTTTCTTT; CDR3 protein: CASSRGLDTEAFF
J gene: TRBJ1-1; V gene: TRBV29-1; D gene: TRBD1; clone size: .; CDR3 DNA: TGCAGCGTTGAAAGAGGGCAAGGAGGCGGACAGGGGACCACTGAAGCTTTCTTT; CDR3 protein: CSVERGQGGGQGTTEAFF
J gene: TRBJ1-2; V gene: TRBV14; D gene: .; clone size: once; CDR3 DNA: TGTGCCAGCAGCCAAACAGCGAACTATGGCTACACCTTC; CDR3 protein: CASSQTANYGYTF
J gene: TRBJ1-2; V gene: TRBV29-1; D gene: .; clone size: .; CDR3 DNA: TGCAGCGTTGAGGGCGATAACTATGGCTACACCTTC; CDR3 protein: CSVEGDNYGYTF
J gene: TRBJ1-4; V gene: TRBV6-6; D gene: TRBD1; clone size: .; CDR3 DNA: TGTGCCAGCAGTTACTACCAGGGGGATGAAAAACTGTTTTTT; CDR3 protein: CASSYYQGDEKLFF
J gene: TRBJ1-3; V gene: TRBV19; D gene: .; clone size: once; CDR3 DNA: TGTGCCAGTACCACGGACGGCGCCTCTGGAAACACCATATATTTT; CDR3 protein: CASTTDGASGNTIYF
J gene: TRBJ1-3; V gene: TRBV5-4; D gene: .; clone size: .; CDR3 DNA: TGTGCCAGCAGCGAAGCGCCCACAGGGTCTGGAAACACCATATATTTT; CDR3 protein: CASSEAPTGSGNTIYF
J gene: TRBJ2-1; V gene: TRBV5-6; D gene: .; clone size: .; CDR3 DNA: TGTGCCAGCAGCCCCGCTTTCCCTAGCAATGAGCAGTTCTTC; CDR3 protein: CASSPAFPSNEQFF
J gene: TRBJ2-1; V gene: TRBV15; D gene: .; clone size: .; CDR3 DNA: TGTGCCACCAGCAGAGTCGGACTCACCACATACAATGAGCAGTTCTTC; CDR3 protein: CATSRVGLTTYNEQFF
J gene: TRBJ2-7; V gene: TRBV25-1; D gene: TRBD1; clone size: .; CDR3 DNA: TGTGCCAGCAGAACCGGGACAGTGAACTACGAGCAGTACTTC; CDR3 protein: CASRTGTVNYEQYF
J gene: TRBJ2-1; V gene: TRBV5-1; D gene: TRBD2; clone size: .; CDR3 DNA: TGCGCCAGCAGCTTAGTTCCCCTGACTAGCGGGGGACACAATGAGCAGTTCTTC; CDR3 protein: CASSLVPLTSGGHNEQFF
J gene: TRBJ2-2; V gene: TRBV3-1/TRBV3-2; D gene: .; clone size: .; CDR3 DNA: TGTGCCAGCAGCCCCCACGGAGCGAACACCGGGGAGCTGTTTTTT; CDR3 protein: CASSPHGANTGELFF
J gene: TRBJ2-7; V gene: TRBV9; D gene: TRBD1; clone size: .; CDR3 DNA: TGTGCCAGCAGCCCGAGGAAGGGGGCCCTCCACTACGAGCAGTACTTC; CDR3 protein: CASSPRKGALHYEQYF
J gene: TRBJ1-2; V gene: TRBV25-1; D gene: .; clone size: .; CDR3 DNA: TGTGCCAGCAGTGAATATTGGGTTGGCTACACCTTC; CDR3 protein: CASSEYWVGYTF
J gene: TRBJ2-1; V gene: TRBV11-2; D gene: TRBD1; clone size: .; CDR3 DNA: TGTGCCAGCAGCTCACTGATGGGACAGGGCAATGAGCAGTTCTTC; CDR3 protein: CASSSLMGQGNEQFF
J gene: TRBJ1-4; V gene: TRBV2; D gene: .; clone size: .; CDR3 DNA: TGTGCCAGCAGTGTCAGTCCTGCCCTAGTTGAACTGTTTTTT; CDR3 protein: CASSVSPALVELFF
J gene: TRBJ2-1; V gene: TRBV30; D gene: .; clone size: .; CDR3 DNA: TGTGCCTGGAGTCGGGTATTGGCGCCGAATGAGCAGTTCTTC; CDR3 protein: CAWSRVLAPNEQFF
J gene: TRBJ1-5; V gene: TRBV18; D gene: .; clone size: .; CDR3 DNA: TGTGCCAGCTCACCATCGGGGGGGGTGGCTCAGCCCCAGCATTTT; CDR3 protein: CASSPSGGVAQPQHF